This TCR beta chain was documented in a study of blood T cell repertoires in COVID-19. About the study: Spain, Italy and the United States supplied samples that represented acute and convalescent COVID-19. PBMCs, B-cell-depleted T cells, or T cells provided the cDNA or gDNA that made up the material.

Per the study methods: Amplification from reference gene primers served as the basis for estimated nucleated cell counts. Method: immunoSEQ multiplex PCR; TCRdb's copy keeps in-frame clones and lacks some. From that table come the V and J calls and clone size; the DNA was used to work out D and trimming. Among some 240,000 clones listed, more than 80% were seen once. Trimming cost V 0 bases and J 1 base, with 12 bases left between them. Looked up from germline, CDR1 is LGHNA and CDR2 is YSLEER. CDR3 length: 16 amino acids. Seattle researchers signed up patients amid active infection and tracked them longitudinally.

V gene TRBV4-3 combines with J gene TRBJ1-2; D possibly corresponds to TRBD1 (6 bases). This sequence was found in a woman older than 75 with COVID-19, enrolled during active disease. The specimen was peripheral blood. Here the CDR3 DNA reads TGCGCCAGCAGCCAAGATCTGACAGGACTTAACTATGGCTACACCTTC. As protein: CASSQDLTGLNYGYTF.